This passage covers 10 T cell receptor beta chains from one sample sequenced in a study of T-cell memory formation after mild COVID-19 (dated by TCRdb to the early 2020s). The protocol used for the library was 5' RACE. Sequencing used an Illumina NovaSeq 6000. TCRdb trimmed the raw reads at Q25, called clones with MiXCR and kept productive beta chains. Each CDR3 protein appears once, grouped with its most common genes and DNA. The sample includes 550,000 to 600,000 distinct CDR3 sequences, with roughly 20% observed a single time. The ten largest clonotypes hold about 8.7% of the sample. Material: PBMCs or a T cell subset sorted from them (not recorded which). These receptors all come from an adult woman who had mild COVID-19 (a few samples of this study predate the infection). The sample titles of this study are shuffled in the database, so cell type and time point are left out; the donor was told from shared clones.

The J gene is TRBJ2-1, the V gene TRBV6-2 or TRBV6-3, with a tentative D call TRBD2 (5 bases). Germline V CDR1 and CDR2: MNHEY, SVGEGT. Trimming took 6 bases from V and 3 from J, leaving 9 bases between them. CDR3 size: 13 residues. The CDR3 is CASSRGFYNEQFF. Here the CDR3 DNA reads TGTGCCAGCAGCCGGGGTTTCTACAATGAGCAGTTCTTC.

V is TRBV15 and J is TRBJ1-4, with D hard to call. Germline assignment: CDR1 LNHNV and CDR2 YYDKDF (reference sequence). The V gene lost 4 bases and the J gene lost 6 bases, with 12 bases spanning the gap. The CDR3 covers 14 residues. For the CDR3, the DNA is TGTGCCACCAGCAAACCGCGGATGGATGAAAAACTGTTTTTT. It is translated as CATSKPRMDEKLFF. The full variable domain, with the rest looked up from reference TRBV15 and TRBJ1-4, is DAMVIQNPRYQVTQFGKPVTLSCSQTLNHNVMYWYQQKSSQAPKLLFHYYDKDFNNEADTPDNFQSRRPNTSFCFLDIRSPGLGDTAMYLCATSKPRMDEKLFFGSGTQLSVL.

This clonotype was counted many times. DNA of the CDR3: TGTGCCAGCAGTTACTCTTTAGGGGGAACTGGAAACACCATATATTTT. Amino acid sequence: CASSYSLGGTGNTIYF. The chain recombines TRBV6-5 with TRBJ1-3; tentatively, D is TRBD1 (6 bases). The CDR3 covers 16 residues. With 0 bases removed from V and 2 bases from J, the gap between germline ends came to 11 bases. Germline CDR1 MNHEY, CDR2 SVGAGI.

The chain links TRBV24-1 to TRBJ2-1; D is uncertain. Trimming took 0 bases from V and 7 from J, leaving 9 bases between them. This CDR3 is 14 amino acids long. CDR1 and CDR2 from the germline V gene are KGHDR and SFDVKD. The CDR3 DNA sequence: TGTGCCACCAGTGATTTGGGGATGGCTAATGAGCAGTTCTTC. Encoded protein: CATSDLGMANEQFF.

This chain uses TRBV4-1 with TRBJ2-1, with D unclear. CDR1 MGHRA and CDR2 YSYEKL come from the germline V gene. Trimming cost V 3 bases and J 5 bases, with 8 bases left between them. The CDR3 has 13 amino acids. CDR3 loop: CASSHPPHNEQFF. DNA of the CDR3: TGCGCCAGCAGCCACCCCCCTCACAATGAGCAGTTCTTC.

This clonotype appeared a few times. CDR3 in amino acids: CASSLDLKPGYEQYF. For the CDR3, the DNA is TGCGCCAGCAGCTTAGACCTTAAACCCGGCTACGAGCAGTACTTC. The chain carries TRBV5-1 and TRBJ2-7; D is ambiguous. The CDR3 covers 15 residues. V was clipped by 2 bases and J by 3 bases, with 15 bases between them. Per the germline V gene, CDR1 is SGHRS and CDR2 is YFSETQ.

The V call is TRBV7-3, the J call TRBJ1-1, with D possibly matching TRBD1 (6 bases). Per the germline V gene, CDR1 is SGHTA and CDR2 is FQGTGA. V lost 2 bases to trimming and J lost 5 bases, with 18 bases between them. The CDR3 contains 16 residues. The CDR3, as DNA: TGTGCCAGCAGCTTACAGCTCCTAACAGGGAAGACTGAAGCTTTCTTT. This gives the protein CASSLQLLTGKTEAFF.

This sequence joins TRBV29-1 and TRBJ1-1; 7 nucleotides match TRBD1. Germline-derived CDR1 and CDR2 are SQVTM and ANQGSEA. The junction had 3 bases not matched to a gene; V was cut back by 7 bases and J by 7 bases. The CDR3 sequence is 10 residues long. The CDR3, as DNA: TGCAGCGCCAGGGGGAATGAAGCTTTCTTT. This codes for CSARGNEAFF.

J is TRBJ1-3 and V is TRBV2, with D hard to call. The CDR3 loop spans 14 amino acids. V was pared by 3 bases and J by 0 bases, with 6 bases between. Germline CDR1 reads SNHLY; CDR2 reads FYNNEI. Written as DNA, the CDR3 is TGTGCCAGCAGTGAGCGGCTCTCTGGAAACACCATATATTTT. Residues: CASSERLSGNTIYF.

This clonotype has only a few counts. This sequence joins TRBV29-1 and TRBJ2-7; 9 bases are a match to TRBD1. The ends lost 5 bases at V and 4 bases at J; junction bases unmatched: 9. CDR1 is SQVTM and CDR2 is ANQGSEA in the germline V gene. The CDR3 totals 14 residues. CDR3 in DNA: TGCAGCGTTTCATACTGGACAGGGGCGTACGAGCAGTACTTC. It translates to CSVSYWTGAYEQYF.